These T cell receptor beta chains were read from a single sample in a study of shared T cell receptors in the human thymus. TCRdb keeps only in-frame clones here, not all; method: immunoSEQ multiplex PCR. The sample has hundreds of thousands of clones; approximately 87% are singletons. These data also featured in a second study, about human thymus T cells.

The sequencing input was thymocytes. The receptors come from a boy younger than two with a congenital heart defect. Both conserved end residues are part of each CDR3. Fields, in order: V gene, D gene, J gene, clone size, CDR3 protein, CDR3 DNA. The D gene is left open where the match is weak. Part of the rows lack a size; the others show once, few, many or a class for expanded clones.

TRBV7-3	TRBD1	TRBJ2-3	-	CASSLTGQGRTDTQYF	TGTGCCAGCAGCTTAACGGGACAGGGCCGGACAGATACGCAGTATTTT
TRBV29-1	TRBD1	TRBJ2-2	-	CSVPRGQGNTGELFF	TGCAGCGTTCCTCGGGGACAGGGGAACACCGGGGAGCTGTTTTTT
TRBV15	TRBD1	TRBJ1-5	-	CATSRDQSRGYSNQPQHF	TGTGCCACCAGCAGAGATCAGAGCAGGGGGTATAGCAATCAGCCCCAGCATTTT
TRBV4-2	-	TRBJ2-3	-	CASSQANRAPSGITDTQYF	TGTGCCAGCAGCCAGGCTAACAGGGCTCCTAGCGGAATCACAGATACGCAGTATTTT
TRBV7-2	TRBD2	TRBJ2-7	-	CASSPKGTSGSYEQYF	TGTGCCAGCAGCCCAAAGGGGACTAGCGGTTCCTACGAGCAGTACTTC
TRBV4-3	-	TRBJ2-1	-	CASSLNYYNEQFF	TGCGCCAGCAGCCTAAACTACTACAATGAGCAGTTCTTC
TRBV29-1	-	TRBJ2-7	-	CSVEDGGAVHEQYF	TGCAGCGTTGAAGATGGAGGGGCTGTCCACGAGCAGTACTTC
TRBV5-4	TRBD1	TRBJ1-1	-	CASSPTGTGAFF	TGTGCCAGCAGCCCCACCGGGACAGGTGCTTTCTTT
TRBV7-2	TRBD1	TRBJ1-5	-	CASSFRTGTNQPQHF	TGTGCCAGCAGCTTTAGGACAGGAACTAATCAGCCCCAGCATTTT
TRBV14	-	TRBJ1-1	-	CASSQDRVPPAFF	TGTGCCAGCAGCCAAGATCGAGTCCCGCCGGCTTTCTTT
TRBV7-8	TRBD1	TRBJ2-1	-	CASSAGGREQFF	TGTGCCAGCAGCGCAGGGGGCCGGGAGCAGTTCTTC
TRBV15	TRBD1	TRBJ2-7	-	CATSDRTGGYEQYF	TGTGCCACCAGCGACCGGACAGGGGGCTACGAGCAGTACTTC
TRBV19	-	TRBJ2-1	-	CASSIPPQGAYNEQFF	TGTGCCAGTAGTATTCCACCACAGGGAGCCTACAATGAGCAGTTCTTC
TRBV4-3	-	TRBJ2-1	once	CASSQDPPGGSSYNEQFF	TGCGCCAGCAGCCAAGACCCCCCTGGGGGGAGCTCCTACAATGAGCAGTTCTTC
TRBV5-5	-	TRBJ2-2	once	CASSLEGVGRSTGELFF	TGTGCCAGCAGCTTGGAAGGGGTGGGGCGAAGCACCGGGGAGCTGTTTTTT
TRBV11-2	TRBD2	TRBJ2-7	once	CASSLVAGLVEQYF	TGTGCCAGCAGCTTAGTAGCGGGACTAGTCGAGCAGTACTTC
TRBV5-4	TRBD2	TRBJ2-1	-	CASSPVVAGVHEQFF	TGTGCCAGCAGCCCCGTTGTTGCGGGAGTCCATGAGCAGTTCTTC
TRBV18	-	TRBJ2-3	-	CASSPNPRGRGTDTQYF	TGTGCCAGCTCACCTAACCCCAGGGGTAGGGGCACAGATACGCAGTATTTT
TRBV7-2	TRBD1	TRBJ1-3	-	CASSSPGQGGSSGNTIYF	TGTGCCAGCAGCTCTCCGGGACAGGGAGGGAGCTCTGGAAACACCATATATTTT
TRBV19	TRBD1	TRBJ2-3	-	CASSIGQGRRTDTQYF	TGTGCCAGTAGTATAGGACAGGGGCGTAGAACAGATACGCAGTATTTT
TRBV30	TRBD2	TRBJ2-7	-	CAWSPLALAGGTYEQYF	TGTGCCTGGAGTCCCTTGGCCCTAGCGGGAGGGACCTACGAGCAGTACTTC
TRBV14	-	TRBJ1-1	-	CASSQGGRGRVTEAFF	TGTGCCAGCAGCCAAGGAGGAAGGGGCAGGGTCACTGAAGCTTTCTTT
TRBV5-1	-	TRBJ2-5	-	CASSLGPSPQETQYF	TGCGCCAGCAGCTTGGGGCCGTCGCCCCAAGAGACCCAGTACTTC
TRBV7-8	TRBD1	TRBJ2-7	few	CASSLRSRQGAVTYEQYF	TGTGCCAGCAGCTTAAGGTCGCGACAGGGGGCGGTCACCTACGAGCAGTACTTC
TRBV27	-	TRBJ2-7	-	CASRRESSYEQYF	TGTGCCAGCCGCCGCGAGAGCTCCTACGAGCAGTACTTC
TRBV7-8	TRBD2	TRBJ2-1	-	CASSPWTSGRSYNEQFF	TGTGCCAGCAGCCCCTGGACTAGCGGGAGGTCCTACAATGAGCAGTTCTTC
TRBV7-6	TRBD2	TRBJ2-3	-	CASSSFRWPFLGLAPDTQYF	TGTGCCAGCAGCTCCTTTCGGTGGCCGTTTCTGGGACTAGCCCCAGATACGCAGTATTTT
TRBV25-1	-	TRBJ2-7	-	CASSEREVPGGYEQYF	TGTGCCAGCAGTGAAAGGGAGGTCCCCGGGGGTTACGAGCAGTACTTC
TRBV7-2	-	TRBJ1-1	-	CASSLRQENTEAFF	TGTGCCAGCAGCCTACGACAGGAGAACACTGAAGCTTTCTTT
TRBV19	TRBD1	TRBJ2-3	-	CASRDRDGTDTQYF	TGTGCCAGTAGGGACAGGGACGGCACAGATACGCAGTATTTT
TRBV7-7	TRBD1	TRBJ2-2	-	CASKDREGGGELFF	TGTGCCAGTAAAGACAGGGAAGGGGGCGGGGAGCTGTTTTTT
TRBV12-2	-	TRBJ2-7	few	CASRPGERSWNEQYF	TGTGCAAGTCGCCCCGGAGAGCGGAGCTGGAACGAGCAGTACTTC
TRBV7-9	TRBD2	TRBJ2-3	-	CASSPLGGGTDTQYF	TGTGCCAGCAGCCCCCTTGGCGGGGGGACAGATACGCAGTATTTT
TRBV6-1	-	TRBJ2-5	-	CASSFGGAGQETQYF	TGTGCCAGCAGCTTCGGCGGGGCGGGGCAAGAGACCCAGTACTTC
TRBV27	TRBD1	TRBJ2-7	-	CASSLGPPGQGRVDEQYF	TGTGCCAGCAGTTTAGGCCCCCCGGGACAGGGTAGGGTGGACGAGCAGTACTTC
TRBV28	TRBD1	TRBJ1-4	-	CASRGQGIIDEKLFF	TGTGCCAGCAGAGGACAGGGGATTATCGATGAAAAACTGTTTTTT
TRBV27	TRBD2	TRBJ2-3	-	CASSSLTSGTTDTQYF	TGTGCCAGCAGCTCTCTTACTAGCGGAACCACAGATACGCAGTATTTT
TRBV28	-	TRBJ1-5	-	CASSPDRGQTYSNQPQHF	TGTGCCAGCAGTCCCGATAGAGGACAGACGTATAGCAATCAGCCCCAGCATTTT
TRBV27	TRBD2	TRBJ2-1	-	CASSLPSSGRAGWNEQFF	TGTGCCAGCAGTTTACCTTCTAGCGGGAGGGCTGGGTGGAATGAGCAGTTCTTC
TRBV10-3	TRBD1	TRBJ1-1	-	CAISESRGLTEAFF	TGTGCCATCAGTGAATCCAGGGGGCTTACTGAAGCTTTCTTT
TRBV27	TRBD2	TRBJ2-3	few	CASRWGGTSGRPSTDTQYF	TGTGCCAGCCGCTGGGGGGGGACTAGCGGGAGGCCGAGCACAGATACGCAGTATTTT
TRBV4-3	TRBD2	TRBJ2-2	-	CASSPQAGGPPGELFF	TGCGCCAGCAGCCCTCAGGCGGGAGGGCCTCCCGGGGAGCTGTTTTTT
TRBV10-3	-	TRBJ2-7	-	CAISPSRRGDYEQYF	TGTGCCATCAGTCCCTCCCGCAGGGGAGACTACGAGCAGTACTTC
TRBV5-1	-	TRBJ2-7	-	CASSLATARPKGYEQYF	TGCGCCAGCAGCTTGGCTACTGCCAGGCCAAAAGGATACGAGCAGTACTTC
TRBV28	-	TRBJ2-7	-	CASSPWRPDYEQYF	TGTGCCAGCAGTCCCTGGAGACCCGACTACGAGCAGTACTTC
TRBV5-4	-	TRBJ1-1	-	CASSLSGGTEAFF	TGTGCCAGCAGCTTGTCGGGGGGGACTGAAGCTTTCTTT
TRBV4-3	TRBD2	TRBJ2-2	-	CASSQGGWNTGELFF	TGCGCCAGCAGCCAGGGGGGGTGGAACACCGGGGAGCTGTTTTTT
TRBV20-1	-	TRBJ2-5	-	CSGLAYGDQYF	TGCAGTGGTCTAGCCTACGGGGACCAGTACTTC
TRBV30	-	TRBJ2-3	-	CAWGRPAPPQYF	TGTGCCTGGGGGAGGCCGGCCCCCCCCCAGTATTTT